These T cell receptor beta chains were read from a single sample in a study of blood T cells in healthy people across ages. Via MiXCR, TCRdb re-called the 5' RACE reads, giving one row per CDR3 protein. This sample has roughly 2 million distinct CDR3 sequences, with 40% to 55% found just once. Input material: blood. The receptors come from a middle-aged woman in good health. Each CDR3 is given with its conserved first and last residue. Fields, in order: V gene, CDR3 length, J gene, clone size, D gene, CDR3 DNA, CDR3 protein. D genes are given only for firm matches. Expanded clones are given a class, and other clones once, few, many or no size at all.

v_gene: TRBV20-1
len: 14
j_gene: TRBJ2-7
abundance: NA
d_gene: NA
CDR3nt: TGCAGTGCTAGAGAGGGTAGCGGCCCCTACGAGCAGTACTTC
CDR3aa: CSAREGSGPYEQYF

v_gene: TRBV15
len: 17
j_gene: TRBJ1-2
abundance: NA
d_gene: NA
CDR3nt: TGTGCCACCAGCAGAGACCCCTTGGGGGGGCGGGAGTATGGCTACACCTTC
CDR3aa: CATSRDPLGGREYGYTF

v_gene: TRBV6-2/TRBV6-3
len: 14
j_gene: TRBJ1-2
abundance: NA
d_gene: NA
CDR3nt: TGTGCCAGCAGTTGGGGGGACGGAAACTATGGCTACACCTTC
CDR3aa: CASSWGDGNYGYTF

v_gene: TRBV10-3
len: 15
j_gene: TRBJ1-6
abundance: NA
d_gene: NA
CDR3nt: TGTGCCATCAGGGATCGGGCAGATCCTAATTCACCCCTCCACTTT
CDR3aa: CAIRDRADPNSPLHF

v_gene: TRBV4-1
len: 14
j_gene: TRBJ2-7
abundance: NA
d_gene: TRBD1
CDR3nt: TGCGCCAGCAGCCCAGGACAGGGTAACGACGAGCAGTACTTC
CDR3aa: CASSPGQGNDEQYF

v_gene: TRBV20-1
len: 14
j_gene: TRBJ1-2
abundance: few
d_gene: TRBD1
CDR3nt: TGCAGTGCTAGAGAACCTCGGGACAGCGGCGGCTACACCTTC
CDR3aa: CSAREPRDSGGYTF

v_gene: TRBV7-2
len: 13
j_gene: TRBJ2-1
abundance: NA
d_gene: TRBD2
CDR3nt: TGTGCCAGCAGATTTACTAGCGGGGTCGAGCAGTCCTTC
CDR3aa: CASRFTSGVEQSF

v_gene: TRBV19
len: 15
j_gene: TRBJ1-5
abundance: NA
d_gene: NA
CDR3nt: TGTGCCAGTAGTATATCAGCAGAATCTAATCAGCCCCAGCATTTT
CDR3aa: CASSISAESNQPQHF

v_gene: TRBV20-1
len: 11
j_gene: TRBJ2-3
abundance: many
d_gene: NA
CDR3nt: TGCAGTGCTCTACTCACAGATACGCAGTATTTT
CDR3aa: CSALLTDTQYF

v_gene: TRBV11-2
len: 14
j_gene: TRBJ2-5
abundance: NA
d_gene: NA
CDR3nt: TGTGCCAGCAGCGACTGGACGGTACAAGAGACCCAGTACTTC
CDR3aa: CASSDWTVQETQYF